The subject of this entry is one TCR beta chain. Antigen: not known. The data derive from a study of T cell responses to AZD1222 COVID-19 vaccine. Study-wide results and limits: Among vaccine-associated CD4 TCRs, coverage spanned spike, with dominance at 160-218 and 743-854. Seropositive status at baseline applied to only six AZD1222 recipients. An increase in Spike-specific TCR breadth and depth was observed after two AZD1222 doses.

Produced via immunoSEQ multiplex PCR; TCRdb's table is partial and in-frame only. The sample gives more than 150,000 clones, around 88% of which show up once; approximately 0.49% is in the top ten. The sequence derives from an adult in good health. Source: peripheral blood, taken on day 0 of AZD1222 vaccination.

The CDR3 loop reads CASSTERGYGYTF. The CDR3 DNA is TGTGCCAGTAGTACTGAACGCGGCTATGGCTACACCTTC. This chain links TRBV19 with TRBJ1-2; D gene unclear. The V and J ends lost 4 bases and 4 bases respectively, with 10 bases between them. Germline loops: CDR1 LNHDA, CDR2 SQIVND (reference sequence). CDR3 size: 13 residues.